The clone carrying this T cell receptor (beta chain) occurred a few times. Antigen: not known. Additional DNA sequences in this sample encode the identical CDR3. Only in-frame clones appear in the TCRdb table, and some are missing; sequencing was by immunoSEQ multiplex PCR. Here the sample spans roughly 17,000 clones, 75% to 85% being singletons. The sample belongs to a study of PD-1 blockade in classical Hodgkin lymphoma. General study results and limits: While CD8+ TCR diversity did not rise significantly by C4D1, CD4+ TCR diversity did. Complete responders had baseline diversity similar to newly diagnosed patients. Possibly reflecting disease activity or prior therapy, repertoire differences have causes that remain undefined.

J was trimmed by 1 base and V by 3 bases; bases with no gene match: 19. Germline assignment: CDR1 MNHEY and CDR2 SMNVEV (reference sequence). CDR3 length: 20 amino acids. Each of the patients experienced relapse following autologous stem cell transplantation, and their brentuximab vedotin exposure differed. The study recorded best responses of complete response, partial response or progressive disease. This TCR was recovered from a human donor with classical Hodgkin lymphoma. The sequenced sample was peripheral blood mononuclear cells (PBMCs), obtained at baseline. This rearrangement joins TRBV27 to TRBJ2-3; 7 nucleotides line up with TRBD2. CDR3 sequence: CASSFAPAAGLGRGTDTQYF. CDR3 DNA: TGTGCCAGCAGTTTCGCCCCCGCCGCAGGACTAGGTAGGGGCACAGATACGCAGTATTTT.